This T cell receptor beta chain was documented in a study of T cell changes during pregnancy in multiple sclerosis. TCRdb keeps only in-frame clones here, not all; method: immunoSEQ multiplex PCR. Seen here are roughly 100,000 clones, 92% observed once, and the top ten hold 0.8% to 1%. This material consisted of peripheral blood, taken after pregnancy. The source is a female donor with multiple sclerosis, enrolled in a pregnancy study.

The CDR3 here is CASSSPGQEETQYF. As DNA, the CDR3 is TGCGCCAGCAGCTCCCCGGGACAGGAAGAGACCCAGTACTTC. The rearrangement joins TRBV5-1 to TRBJ2-5; 8 nucleotides line up with TRBD1. CDR3 size: 14 residues. Germline CDR1 is SGHRS and CDR2 is YFSETQ. J was trimmed by 3 bases and V by 3 bases; bases with no gene match: 4.